These 22 T cell receptor beta chains were sequenced from one sample in a study of cytomegalovirus exposure and HLA in healthy donors. A multiplex PCR was run with 60 Vbeta primers and 13 Jbeta primers. Clones were read by immunoSEQ multiplex PCR, and TCRdb kept only the in-frame ones, dropping some. This sample has roughly 200,000 clones; approximately 84% occur once, and the top ten carry 0.5% to 0.7%. Specimen: PBMCs. The receptors were sampled from a woman aged 40 to 49 in good health and CMV-seronegative.

CDR3: CASSFPGQGDSPLHF. In nucleotides, the CDR3 is TGCGCCAGCAGCTTCCCGGGACAGGGGGATTCACCCCTCCACTTT. The chain recombines TRBV5-1 with TRBJ1-6; 11 bases are a match to TRBD1. The germline V gene encodes CDR1 SGHRS and CDR2 YFSETQ. The trim removed 2 bases at V and 8 bases at J, leaving 3 bases unmatched. This CDR3 has 15 residues.

The chain is built from TRBV4-2 and TRBJ2-5; D is perhaps TRBD2 (6 bases). The CDR3 covers 14 residues. CDR1 is LGHNA and CDR2 is YNFKEQ in the germline V gene. The V and J ends lost 4 bases and 1 base respectively, with 10 bases between them. CDR3 coding DNA: TGTGCCAGCAGCCCTCGGGGGTTCCAAGAGACCCAGTACTTC. It is translated as CASSPRGFQETQYF.

The sample holds one count of this clone. This chain links TRBV9 with TRBJ2-1; 8 positions match TRBD1. CDR3 size: 15 residues. The V gene end was trimmed by 2 bases and the J gene end by 4 bases; junction bases not matched to a gene: 5. The germline gives CDR1 SGDLS, CDR2 YYNGEE. CDR3: CASSVGRGLYNEQFF. The CDR3, as DNA: TGTGCCAGCAGCGTTGGCAGGGGGCTTTACAATGAGCAGTTCTTC.

This clone has only a few counts. The chain couples TRBV7-2 to TRBJ1-4; TRBD1 aligns across 8 bases. From germline, CDR1 is SGHTA and CDR2 FQGNSA. This CDR3 is built from 15 residues. With V trimmed by 3 bases and J by 8 bases, 8 bases remained unmatched. The CDR3 DNA is TGTGCCAGCAGCTTGAGGACAGGGATTGGAGAAAAACTGTTTTTT. Protein product: CASSLRTGIGEKLFF. Looking up the rest from reference TRBV7-2 and TRBJ1-4 gives the full variable domain: GAGVSQSPSNKVTEKGKDVELRCDPISGHTALYWYRQSLGQGLEFLIYFQGNSAPDKSGLPSDRFSAERTGGSVSTLTIQRTQQEDSAVYLCASSLRTGIGEKLFFGSGTQLSVL.

The chain employs TRBV14 and TRBJ2-5, with 7 bases that match TRBD1. The end of the DNA aligns better with TRBJ2-7, so the J call may be wrong. The CDR3 length is 13 residues. Looked up from germline, CDR1 is SGHDN and CDR2 is FVKESK. CDR3 sequence: CASSRRQGNEQYF. In DNA, the CDR3 is TGTGCCAGCAGCCGAAGACAGGGTAACGAGCAGTACTTC.

The chain has TRBV11-3 and TRBJ1-1; a possible D gene is TRBD1 (6 bases). The CDR3 runs 11 residues. The germline CDR1 and CDR2 sequences are SGHNT and YENEEA. Trimming removed 3 bases at V and 8 bases at J, with 7 bases between. This chain's CDR3 is CASSFGQEAFF. CDR3 bases: TGTGCCAGCAGCTTCGGACAGGAAGCTTTCTTT.

This clone appeared a few times. The V and J genes are TRBV7-9 and TRBJ1-3; D is undetermined. Germline CDR1 and CDR2: SEHNR and FQNEAQ (reference sequence). The CDR3 contains 15 residues. The germline V and J ends were trimmed by 1 base and 4 bases, with 11 bases remaining between them. CDR3 DNA sequence: TGTGCCAGCAGCTTAGAGAACAGAGCAGGAAACACCATATATTTT. Translating it yields CASSLENRAGNTIYF.

The chain uses TRBV27 and TRBJ2-5, with 8 bases fitting TRBD2. The CDR3 is 16 residues long. Germline CDR1 and CDR2: MNHEY and SMNVEV (reference sequence). V was clipped by 5 bases and J by 0 bases; unmatched bases: 8. The CDR3 nucleotides are TGTGCCAGCAGTAGCTCGCGGGGGGAGTACCAAGAGACCCAGTACTTC. Its protein product is CASSSSRGEYQETQYF.

The chain has TRBV6-1 and TRBJ2-6; the D gene is possibly TRBD1 (6 bases). Looked up from germline, CDR1 is MNHNS and CDR2 is SASEGT. The CDR3 length is 16 residues. Deletions cut 3 bases from V and 3 bases from J, with 12 bases between. The CDR3 nucleotides read TGTGCCAGCAGTGACCTCAACAGGGTTGGGGCCAACGTCCTGACTTTC. Protein product: CASSDLNRVGANVLTF.

The chain recombines TRBV6-5 with TRBJ1-6; TRBD1 matches at 9 bases. Per germline, CDR1 MNHEY and CDR2 SVGAGI. This CDR3 spans 14 amino acids. The trim removed 4 bases at V and 9 bases at J, leaving 4 bases unmatched. The CDR3, as DNA: TGTGCCAGCAGTTCGGGACAGGGTCTTTCACCCCTCCACTTT. Amino acid sequence: CASSSGQGLSPLHF.

The rearrangement joins TRBV11-2 to TRBJ2-3, with 9 nucleotides matching TRBD2. V was pared by 3 bases and J by 7 bases, with 14 bases of the junction left unmatched. This CDR3 is 17 amino acids long. Germline CDR1 is SGHAT and CDR2 is FQNNGV. The DNA for the CDR3 is TGTGCCAGCAGCTTGGGTGGGGGCGGGGGGGCCTTGAATACGCAGTATTTT. Translation gives CASSLGGGGGALNTQYF.

With regard to this clone: One junction end disagrees with the germline gene, perhaps due to a read error. The V and J genes are TRBV7-9 and TRBJ1-2; 8 nucleotides agree with TRBD1. The CDR3 loop spans 13 amino acids. CDR1 is SEHNR, CDR2 FQNEAQ, per germline (reference sequence). CDR3 in amino acids: CASSLEGQGFYPF. The CDR3 DNA is TGTGCCAGCAGCTTAGAAGGACAGGGATTCTACCCCTTC.

The chain employs TRBV7-2 and TRBJ2-1; 9 positions match TRBD2. The CDR3 runs 19 residues. V shed 5 bases and J 0 bases; nucleotides not matched to a gene: 14. Germline CDR1 and CDR2: SGHTA and FQGNSA. The CDR3 is CASSLKALAGSRSYNEQFF. In DNA form, the CDR3 reads TGTGCCAGCAGCCTAAAGGCGCTAGCGGGATCCCGCTCCTACAATGAGCAGTTCTTC.

The rearrangement joins TRBV11-2 to TRBJ1-5; TRBD1 might be the D (5 bases). Germline CDR1 SGHAT, CDR2 FQNNGV. The CDR3 runs 13 residues. Trimming removed 0 bases at V and 5 bases at J, with 5 bases between. The CDR3 reads CASSLDRDQPQHF. In nucleotides, the CDR3 is TGTGCCAGCAGCTTAGACAGGGATCAGCCCCAGCATTTT.

The chain links TRBV2 to TRBJ1-5; TRBD1 might be the D (5 bases). Trimming took 6 bases from V and 4 from J, leaving 10 bases between them. The CDR3 has 13 amino acids. CDR1 is SNHLY and CDR2 is FYNNEI in the germline V gene. The CDR3: CASSRANNQPQHF. DNA for the CDR3: TGTGCCAGCAGCAGGGCCAATAATCAGCCCCAGCATTTT.

The genes are TRBV13 and TRBJ1-5; no definite D call. V lost 0 bases to trimming and J lost 9 bases, with 9 bases between them. There are 13 residues in the CDR3. Germline CDR1 PRHDT, CDR2 FYEKMQ (reference sequence). The CDR3 nucleotides read TGTGCCAGCAGCTTAGGGGATCTAGGGCCCCAGCATTTT. Its protein is CASSLGDLGPQHF.

The chain has TRBV7-9 and TRBJ1-4; 12 bases are a match to TRBD1. Germline CDR1 reads SEHNR; CDR2 reads FQNEAQ (reference sequence). The CDR3 spans 15 residues. V was pared by 5 bases and J by 7 bases, with 5 bases of the junction left unmatched. The CDR3 DNA reads as TGTGCCAGCAGCAAGGGACAGGGGGCAGGTGAAAAACTGTTTTTT. It specifies CASSKGQGAGEKLFF.

This rearrangement joins TRBV7-6 to TRBJ2-3; TRBD2 agrees at 12 bases. The J segment lost 0 bases and the V segment lost 3 bases, leaving 1 base of the junction unmatched. Germline V gene data show CDR1 as SGHVS and CDR2 as FNYEAQ. The CDR3 is 16 residues long. CDR3 loop: CASSFLAGGSTDTQYF. The CDR3 bases are TGTGCCAGCAGCTTCCTAGCGGGGGGGAGCACAGATACGCAGTATTTT.

This chain uses TRBV28 with TRBJ2-5, with a tentative D call TRBD2 (6 bases). Looked up from germline, CDR1 is MDHEN and CDR2 is SYDVKM. The CDR3 totals 15 residues. Trimming shortened V by 5 bases and J by 5 bases, and 18 bases separated the two germline ends. The CDR3 sequence: CASSPSGRPRETQYF. CDR3 DNA sequence: TGTGCCAGCAGTCCCAGCGGGCGGCCACGGGAGACCCAGTACTTC.

The chain uses TRBV7-8 and TRBJ1-3, with D hard to call. V gave up 4 bases and J gave up 4 bases, with 8 bases separating them. The CDR3 has 13 amino acids. CDR1 and CDR2 from the germline V gene are SGHVS and FQNEAQ. CDR3 sequence (DNA): TGTGCCAGCAGCTCCCCGACAGGAAACACCATATATTTT. It translates to CASSSPTGNTIYF.

The chain uses TRBV7-8 and TRBJ2-3, with D tentatively TRBD2 (6 bases). Germline CDR1 reads SGHVS; CDR2 reads FQNEAQ. This CDR3 is 17 amino acids long. Trimming left V 3 bases short and J 1 base short, with 17 bases between. CDR3: CASSFGRREWGTDTQYF. CDR3 DNA sequence: TGTGCCAGCAGCTTCGGTCGGAGGGAATGGGGCACAGATACGCAGTATTTT.

CDR3 nucleotide sequence: TGCGCCAGCAGCTGGGACAGGGAGACAGATACGCAGTATTTT. The encoded protein is CASSWDRETDTQYF. The rearrangement uses TRBV5-1 and TRBJ2-3; TRBD1 aligns across 9 bases. Trimming took 3 bases from V and 3 from J; bases not matched to a gene: 2. From germline, CDR1 is SGHRS and CDR2 YFSETQ. This CDR3 has 14 amino acids.